This T cell receptor beta chain emerged from a study of Ad26.COV2.S vaccination and SARS-CoV-2 variants. Study details: Once or twice, 56 days apart, Ad26.COV2.S was delivered intramuscularly.

CDR3 length: 14 residues. Germline CDR1 SGHNT, CDR2 YYREEE (reference sequence). V was shortened by 2 bases and J by 0 bases, with 6 bases between the two germline ends. Indicated treatment: roughly 18 received Ad26.COV2.S at low or high dose, single or two shots; about 5 received placebo; per-sample allocation not given. It was on day 63 after the first vaccine or placebo injection that samples were taken. The method was immunoSEQ multiplex PCR; TCRdb's version includes in-frame clones alone and lacks a portion of them. Of about 350,000 clones listed, roughly 84% are singletons. The specimen was peripheral blood, collected in a trial of Ad26.COV2.S vaccine versus placebo. The sequence was obtained from a person aged 18-65 years who received the Ad26.COV2.S COVID-19 vaccine or a placebo. The chain is built from TRBV5-4 and TRBJ1-3; D is uncertain. Here the CDR3 reads CASSLDNSGNTIYF. The CDR3 DNA reads TGTGCCAGCAGCTTAGACAACTCTGGAAACACCATATATTTT.